Listed here are 15 T cell receptor beta chains from one sample, sequenced in a study of shared clonotypes between healthy human individuals. Assay: immunoSEQ multiplex PCR; the TCRdb copy retains only in-frame clones and omits some. The sample lists some 2,500,000 clones, around 92% seen once, with 0.37% in the top ten. The sequencing input was naive CD4+ T cells from PBMCs. The sample's subset: CD45RA+ positively selected. The receptors shown here come from a man aged 18 to 29 in good health. Some clones in this sample may be carry-over from other donors' samples.

With regard to this clone: This CDR3 is also generated by other DNA sequences in the sample. The rearrangement joins TRBV27 to TRBJ2-7, with 7 bases identical to TRBD2. CDR3 length equals 14 residues. Germline trimming cut 5 bases from V and 1 base from J; bases unmatched to any gene: 5. CDR1 MNHEY and CDR2 SMNVEV come from the germline V gene (reference sequence). The CDR3 DNA is TGTGCCAGCAGTCCCCGAGCGGGATCCTACGAGCAGTACTTC. Amino acid sequence: CASSPRAGSYEQYF.

The V gene is TRBV9, the J gene TRBJ2-3, with D uncertain. Germline CDR1 and CDR2: SGDLS and YYNGEE. The CDR3 loop spans 15 amino acids. Trimming stripped 3 bases from V and 4 bases from J, with 15 bases between. CDR3 protein: CASSAEKGGSDTQYF. The CDR3 DNA follows: TGTGCCAGCAGCGCGGAGAAAGGCGGATCAGATACGCAGTATTTT.

The gene calls are TRBV2 and TRBJ1-4, with D possibly TRBD1 on 5 matching bases. Trimming removed 7 bases from V and 0 bases from J, with 15 bases in between. CDR1 SNHLY and CDR2 FYNNEI come from the germline V gene. This CDR3 region has 16 residues. For the CDR3, the DNA is TGTGCCAGCAATATTATAGGGGTTGCAACTAATGAAAAACTGTTTTTT. It yields the protein CASNIIGVATNEKLFF.

A note on this clone: The sample has other DNA sequences that encode this CDR3 too. The rearrangement joins TRBV2 to TRBJ2-5; maybe TRBD1 (5 bases). The end of the DNA fits TRBJ2-7 better, so the J call may be wrong. Germline loops: CDR1 SNHLY, CDR2 FYNNEI. The CDR3 consists of 14 residues. The CDR3 coding sequence is TGTGCCAGCAGTGAACAGGGATCCTCCTACGAGCAGTACTTC. It specifies CASSEQGSSYEQYF.

This chain connects TRBV29-1 to TRBJ2-1; tentative D call: TRBD1 (5 bases). Between the trimmed V and J ends, which lost 3 bases and 6 bases, there was a span of 15 bases. The CDR3 extends over 14 amino acids. Germline CDR1 and CDR2: SQVTM and ANQGSEA. This chain's CDR3 is CSVEYATDRNEQFF. CDR3 DNA sequence: TGCAGCGTTGAGTATGCGACAGATCGCAATGAGCAGTTCTTC.

The V and J genes are TRBV2 and TRBJ2-5; 12 nucleotides agree with TRBD2. V gave up 8 bases and J gave up 1 base; unmatched junction bases: 2. This CDR3 is 14 amino acids long. Looked up from germline, CDR1 is SNHLY and CDR2 is FYNNEI. The CDR3 DNA is TGTGCCAGCCGGACTAGCGGGGCCCAAGAGACCCAGTACTTC. As protein: CASRTSGAQETQYF.

The J gene is TRBJ1-5, the V gene TRBV2, with D possibly TRBD1 on 5 matching bases. Trimming took off 0 bases at V and 3 bases at J, with 15 bases between the two ends. Germline V lookup: CDR1 SNHLY, CDR2 FYNNEI. CDR3 length: 17 amino acids. DNA of the CDR3: TGTGCCAGCAGTGAAGCGGGGGGAAGTCGGTTCAATCAGCCCCAGCATTTT. This codes for CASSEAGGSRFNQPQHF. Full variable domain (missing parts from reference TRBV2 and TRBJ1-5): EPEVTQTPSHQVTQMGQEVILRCVPISNHLYFYWYRQILGQKVEFLVSFYNNEISEKSEIFDDQFSVERPDGSNFTLKIRSTKLEDSAMYFCASSEAGGSRFNQPQHFGDGTRLSIL.

This clone occurred once. The gene calls are TRBV19 and TRBJ1-5; D ambiguous. The CDR3 covers 15 residues. Deletions cut 1 base from V and 0 bases from J, with 7 bases between. From germline, CDR1 is LNHDA and CDR2 SQIVND (reference sequence). CDR3: CASSIAQHSNQPQHF. The DNA of the CDR3 is TGTGCCAGTAGTATAGCCCAACATAGCAATCAGCCCCAGCATTTT.

V and J are TRBV20-1 and TRBJ2-2; TRBD1 is a possible D gene (6 bases). Per the germline V gene, CDR1 is DFQATT and CDR2 is SNEGSKA (reference sequence). With 7 bases removed from V and 4 bases from J, the gap between germline ends came to 7 bases. This CDR3 has 11 residues. The CDR3 sequence is CSVQGTGELFF. The CDR3 DNA is TGCAGTGTACAGGGCACCGGGGAGCTGTTTTTT.

This clone was observed once. The chain has TRBV5-1 and TRBJ2-1; TRBD2 is a possible D gene (7 bases). The CDR3 spans 17 residues. Germline-derived CDR1 and CDR2 are SGHRS and YFSETQ. Trimming shortened V by 3 bases and J by 9 bases, and 25 bases separated the two germline ends. Written as DNA, the CDR3 is TGCGCCAGCAGCTATCCCCCGTCGGGGGGCCTAAGTGGTGAGCAGTTCTTC. Translated: CASSYPPSGGLSGEQFF.

V gene TRBV7-9 combines with J gene TRBJ2-2; D gene uncertain. Trimming stripped 0 bases from V and 10 bases from J, with 12 bases between. Germline assignment: CDR1 SEHNR and CDR2 FQNEAQ (reference sequence). This CDR3 region has 14 residues. The CDR3 here is CASSLAGTAVELFF. The CDR3 DNA follows: TGTGCCAGCAGCTTAGCGGGTACGGCGGTGGAGCTGTTTTTT.

In the case of this clone: Other DNA sequences from this sample encode an identical CDR3 as well. The V gene is TRBV29-1, the J gene TRBJ2-3, with D perhaps matching TRBD2 (5 bases). This CDR3 is built from 11 residues. V was clipped by 4 bases and J by 5 bases, with 7 bases between them. Per germline, CDR1 SQVTM and CDR2 ANQGSEA. CDR3 sequence reads: CSVVRGDTQYF. The CDR3 DNA follows: TGCAGCGTTGTACGGGGAGATACGCAGTATTTT.

The V and J genes are TRBV18 and TRBJ1-3, with D hard to call. This CDR3 spans 16 amino acids. Trimming pared 2 bases from V and 0 bases from J, leaving 11 bases between. Germline V gives CDR1 KGHSH, CDR2 LQKENI. In DNA, the CDR3 is TGTGCCAGCTCACCAGGTGTCACTTCCTCTGGAAACACCATATATTTT. Encoded protein: CASSPGVTSSGNTIYF.

This clone was detected only once. The chain is built from TRBV4-1 and TRBJ1-2, with TRBD1 identical over 8 bases. Germline assignment: CDR1 MGHRA and CDR2 YSYEKL. J gave up 8 bases and V 0 bases, and 2 bases lay outside the gene matches. The CDR3 contains 13 residues. The CDR3 loop reads CASSQETGVGYTF. Here the CDR3 DNA reads TGCGCCAGCAGCCAAGAGACAGGGGTAGGCTACACCTTC.

The gene calls are TRBV10-1 and TRBJ2-7; possibly TRBD1 or TRBD2 for D (5 bases each). CDR1 is WNHNN and CDR2 is SYGVQD in the germline V gene (reference sequence). The CDR3 is 13 amino acids. The V end was cut by 6 bases, the J end by 4 bases, with 13 bases between. CDR3 DNA: TGCGCCAGCAGGGCAGGGAGTAATTACGAGCAGTACTTC. It specifies CASRAGSNYEQYF.